A single sample gave rise to the 26 T cell receptor beta chains below, sequenced in a study of CD8 T cells in ankylosing spondylitis. TCRdb re-called the 5' RACE reads through MiXCR, storing one row per CDR3 protein. Among approximately 150,000 distinct CDR3 sequences listed, roughly 34% were seen once. The specimen sequenced was synovial fluid, either unsorted or a sorted T cell fraction (not recorded which). Receptors were obtained from a male donor with ankylosing spondylitis.

The chain has TRBV5-5 and TRBJ1-1, with D perhaps TRBD1 (5 bases). This CDR3 has 13 residues. Germline values: CDR1 SGHKS, CDR2 YYEKEE (reference sequence). V was trimmed by 1 base and J by 11 bases, leaving 15 bases between them. DNA of the CDR3: TGTGCCAGCAGCTTGACCGTCGGGGCGGGTGCTTTCTTT. It is translated as CASSLTVGAGAFF.

Ten or more counts support this clonotype. The chain joins TRBV30 to TRBJ1-2; the D gene is possibly TRBD1 (5 bases). The V end was cut by 2 bases, the J end by 8 bases, with 9 bases between. The length of the CDR3 is 11 residues. Germline CDR1 is GTSNPN and CDR2 is SVGIG (reference sequence). The chain's CDR3 is CAWSWEGGYTF. The CDR3 nucleotides read TGTGCCTGGAGTTGGGAGGGGGGCTACACCTTC. The full variable domain, in which reference TRBV30 and TRBJ1-2 provide the parts outside the CDR3, is SQTIHQWPATLVQPVGSPLSLECTVEGTSNPNLYWYRQAAGRGLQLLFYSVGIGQISSEVPQNLSASRPQDRQFILSSKKLLLSDSGFYLCAWSWEGGYTFGSGTRLTVV.

This rearrangement joins TRBV7-2 to TRBJ2-3; D perhaps matches TRBD1 (5 bases). CDR1 SGHTA and CDR2 FQGNSA come from the germline V gene. The length of the CDR3 is 13 residues. V lost 6 bases to trimming and J lost 5 bases, with 12 bases between them. In DNA form, the CDR3 reads TGTGCCAGCAGTCGGAACCAGGGAGATACGCAGTATTTT. Residues: CASSRNQGDTQYF.

CDR3 in amino acids: CSARDMAVDTQYF. The CDR3 nucleotides read TGCAGTGCTAGAGATATGGCGGTTGATACGCAGTATTTT. The chain employs TRBV20-1 and TRBJ2-3; D is undetermined. V shed 0 bases and J shed 6 bases, with 10 bases lying between them. The CDR3 is made up of 13 amino acids. CDR1 and CDR2 (germline): DFQATT, SNEGSKA (reference sequence).

This clonotype was counted a single time. The chain joins TRBV18 to TRBJ1-3; 8 bases are shared with TRBD1. This CDR3 has 16 amino acids. The J segment lost 1 base and the V segment lost 2 bases, leaving 4 bases of the junction unmatched. The germline V gene has CDR1 KGHSH and CDR2 LQKENI. CDR3 DNA: TGTGCCAGCTCACCAGGGGACAGGCCTTCTGGAAACACCATATATTTT. This codes for CASSPGDRPSGNTIYF. Full variable domain (remainder filled in from reference TRBV18 and TRBJ1-3): NAGVMQNPRHLVRRRGQEARLRCSPMKGHSHVYWYRQLPEEGLKFMVYLQKENIIDESGMPKERFSAEFPKEGPSILRIQQVVRGDSAAYFCASSPGDRPSGNTIYFGEGSWLTVV.

The rearrangement uses TRBV14 and TRBJ2-6; tentatively, D is TRBD1 (5 bases). CDR1 and CDR2 (germline): SGHDN, FVKESK. V was pared by 2 bases and J by 0 bases, with 8 bases between. There are 16 residues in the CDR3. This chain's CDR3 is CASSQSQGSGANVLTF. The CDR3 DNA follows: TGTGCCAGCAGCCAATCCCAGGGCTCTGGGGCCAACGTCCTGACTTTC.

The chain has TRBV3-1 and TRBJ2-7; TRBD2 matches 14 bases. CDR1 and CDR2 (germline): LGHDT, YNNKEL (reference sequence). The CDR3 totals 16 residues. V gave up 4 bases and J gave up 3 bases; unmatched junction bases: 5. The CDR3 DNA is TGTGCCAGCAGCCTCGGGACTAGCGGGAGTAGCTACGAGCAGTACTTC. Its translation: CASSLGTSGSSYEQYF.

This clonotype was seen more than once but under ten times. This chain links TRBV12-3 or TRBV12-4 with TRBJ1-6; 9 positions match TRBD1. J was trimmed by 7 bases and V by 5 bases; bases with no gene match: 12. CDR3 size: 17 residues. The CDR3 nucleotides are TGTGCCAGCAGTAAAGCCCCACAGGGGGCGAAGAATTCACCCCTCCACTTT. Its translation: CASSKAPQGAKNSPLHF.

This clonotype has a single count. The chain couples TRBV5-1 to TRBJ2-5; possibly TRBD2 for D (6 bases). Germline V gene lookup returns CDR1 SGHRS and CDR2 YFSETQ. There are 14 residues in the CDR3. With 0 bases removed from V and 5 bases from J, the gap between germline ends came to 11 bases. The CDR3 sequence: CASSLVVAGETQYF. The DNA for the CDR3 is TGCGCCAGCAGCTTGGTGGTTGCGGGGGAGACCCAGTACTTC.

This clonotype occurred many times. The V call is TRBV9, the J call TRBJ1-3, with unresolved D. The V gene lost 0 bases and the J gene lost 5 bases, with 3 bases spanning the gap. The CDR3 is made up of 12 amino acids. Germline loops: CDR1 SGDLS, CDR2 YYNGEE. The DNA for the CDR3 is TGTGCCAGCAGCGTAGAACGAAACACCATATATTTT. This translates into CASSVERNTIYF.

This clonotype was counted a few times. The CDR3 bases are TGTGCCAGCAGCTTAGGGGGAGGACTAAGAGACTCTGGAAACACCATATATTTT. It codes for CASSLGGGLRDSGNTIYF. The chain uses TRBV11-1 and TRBJ1-3; D gene ambiguous. This CDR3 is 18 amino acids long. V was shortened by 1 base and J by 0 bases, with 16 bases between the two germline ends. The germline gives CDR1 SGHAT, CDR2 FQDESV (reference sequence).

This sequence joins TRBV15 and TRBJ1-1; 7 nucleotides match TRBD1. The CDR3 extends over 15 amino acids. Unmatched junction bases numbered 7, after V lost 5 bases and J lost 1 base. Germline V gene sequence: CDR1 LNHNV, CDR2 YYDKDF (reference sequence). This CDR3 reads CATSSRRQGNTEAFF. DNA for the CDR3: TGTGCCACCAGCTCACGGAGACAGGGGAACACTGAAGCTTTCTTT.

Notes on this clonotype: This may arise from a read error, as a much more abundant clone is one base away. The chain joins TRBV5-6 to TRBJ1-2; unclear D gene. The CDR3 contains 13 residues. Germline V gene sequence: CDR1 SGHDT, CDR2 YYEEEE. CDR3 coding DNA: TGTGCCATCAGCCCGGGCCTTAACTATGGCTACACCTTC. Translation gives CAISPGLNYGYTF. Combining the CDR3 with reference TRBV5-6 and TRBJ1-2 gives the whole variable domain DAGVTQSPTHLIKTRGQQVTLRCSPKSGHDTVSWYQQALGQGPQFIFQYYEEEERQRGNFPDRFSGHQFPNYSSELNVNALLLGDSALYLCAISPGLNYGYTFGSGTRLTVV.

V gene TRBV5-1 combines with J gene TRBJ2-1, with TRBD2 matching 11 bases. Trimming removed 0 bases from V and 11 bases from J; junction bases left unmatched: 4. The CDR3 is 14 residues long. From germline, CDR1 is SGHRS and CDR2 YFSETQ. As DNA, the CDR3 is TGCGCCAGCAGCTTGGGGGTAGCGGGAGGGCAGCAGTTCTTC. Protein sequence: CASSLGVAGGQQFF.

J is TRBJ1-1 and V is TRBV29-1; D unclear. Trimming removed 3 bases at V and 4 bases at J, with 6 bases between. Per the germline V gene, CDR1 is SQVTM and CDR2 is ANQGSEA. This CDR3 is 11 amino acids long. The CDR3 bases are TGCAGCGTTGATTCCAGCACTGAAGCTTTCTTT. Residues: CSVDSSTEAFF.

The rearrangement uses TRBV4-3 and TRBJ2-2; perhaps TRBD2 as D (6 bases). The CDR3 has 19 residues. In germline, CDR1 is LGHNA, CDR2 YSLEER. Trimming cost V 0 bases and J 2 bases, with 19 bases left between them. DNA for the CDR3: TGCGCCAGCAGCCAAGATCCCCTAGATGCGGGAACAAACACCGGGGAGCTGTTTTTT. Its translation is CASSQDPLDAGTNTGELFF.

This clonotype was observed a handful of times. The rearrangement uses TRBV19 and TRBJ2-7, with D possibly matching TRBD1 (6 bases). CDR3 length equals 14 residues. With 5 bases removed from V and 5 bases from J, the gap between germline ends came to 16 bases. Germline V gene sequence: CDR1 LNHDA, CDR2 SQIVND (reference sequence). CDR3 amino acids: CASSSFQGINEQYF. DNA for the CDR3: TGTGCCAGTAGTTCCTTCCAGGGGATCAACGAGCAGTACTTC. Full variable domain (remainder filled in from reference TRBV19 and TRBJ2-7): DGGITQSPKYLFRKEGQNVTLSCEQNLNHDAMYWYRQDPGQGLRLIYYSQIVNDFQKGDIAEGYSVSREKKESFPLTVTSAQKNPTAFYLCASSSFQGINEQYFGPGTRLTVT.

The gene calls are TRBV6-5 and TRBJ1-2; no reliable D call. CDR1 and CDR2 from the germline V gene are MNHEY and SVGAGI. The V end was cut by 1 base, the J end by 2 bases, with 5 bases between. The CDR3 length is 13 residues. This CDR3 is CASSYWENYGYTF. As DNA, the CDR3 is TGTGCCAGCAGTTACTGGGAGAACTATGGCTACACCTTC.

Ten or more counts support this clonotype. The chain combines TRBV10-3 with TRBJ2-7; TRBD1 matches at 7 bases. Trimming took 2 bases from V and 5 from J; bases not matched to a gene: 6. There are 14 residues in the CDR3. Germline V gene sequence: CDR1 ENHRY, CDR2 SYGVKD. The CDR3 region has the DNA TGTGCCATCAGTGAGGACAGGGATAGGAACGAGCAGTACTTC. Translating it yields CAISEDRDRNEQYF.

The rearrangement links TRBV24-1 to TRBJ1-6; D gene uncertain. There are 13 residues in the CDR3. Germline CDR1 is KGHDR and CDR2 is SFDVKD. Between the trimmed V and J ends, which lost 5 bases and 12 bases, there was a span of 13 bases. CDR3 amino acids: CATSAISGVPLHF. The DNA for the CDR3 is TGTGCCACCAGTGCCATCTCCGGGGTACCCCTCCACTTT.

This clonotype was found a few times. Given a much more abundant clone one base away, this may be a read error. V and J are TRBV6-1 and TRBJ2-3; TRBD1 aligns across 7 bases. Germline V gene sequence: CDR1 MNHNS, CDR2 SASEGT. This CDR3 comprises 18 residues. The CDR3 reads CASKIRDSGQAFTDTQCF. The DNA for the CDR3 is TGTGCCAGCAAAATCCGGGACAGCGGACAGGCGTTCACAGATACGCAGTGTTTT.

This rearrangement joins TRBV12-1 to TRBJ2-3; the DNA was not compared with TRBD1, the D call given in the table. TRBV12-1 is noted as a pseudogene. This CDR3 is 17 amino acids long. In DNA form, the CDR3 reads TGTGCCAGCAGCTTCGCACTAACAGGGTTCAGCACAGATACGCAGTATTTT. It is translated as CASSFALTGFSTDTQYF.

The sample holds a few counts of this clonotype. The chain combines TRBV28 with TRBJ1-1; 9 bases fit TRBD1. V gave up 5 bases and J gave up 5 bases; unmatched junction bases: 15. CDR1 MDHEN and CDR2 SYDVKM come from the germline V gene. The CDR3 has 17 residues. In DNA, the CDR3 is TGTGCCAGCAGTGTCTCACCTAACAGGGGGCTGGGGACTGAAGCTTTCTTT. Encoded protein: CASSVSPNRGLGTEAFF.

This chain uses TRBV12-3 or TRBV12-4 with TRBJ1-6; unclear D gene. CDR3 length equals 13 residues. Trimming shortened V by 6 bases and J by 14 bases, and 17 bases separated the two germline ends. CDR3 residues: CASRPDGLKALHF. The DNA for the CDR3 is TGTGCCAGCAGGCCGGACGGCCTCAAAGCCCTCCACTTT.

This clonotype was seen only a few times. The genes are TRBV20-1 and TRBJ2-5; 12 bases align to TRBD2. CDR3 length equals 14 residues. Germline trimming cut 4 bases from V and 4 bases from J; bases unmatched to any gene: 4. Looked up from germline, CDR1 is DFQATT and CDR2 is SNEGSKA (reference sequence). CDR3 region: CSAILAGGRETQYF. Written as DNA, the CDR3 is TGCAGTGCTATTCTAGCGGGGGGGCGAGAGACCCAGTACTTC.

V and J are TRBV5-1 and TRBJ1-2; the D is unclear. The V gene's germline CDR1 is SGHRS and CDR2 YFSETQ. The V end lost 4 bases, the J end lost 4 bases, and 14 bases lay between the germline ends. This CDR3 region has 14 residues. The CDR3 nucleotides are TGCGCCAGCAGCACCAAGGACCCTGCCTATGGCTACACCTTC. It encodes CASSTKDPAYGYTF.